These T cell receptor beta chains were read from a single sample in a study of T-cell memory formation after mild COVID-19. TCRdb used MiXCR to reprocess the 5' RACE reads, holding one entry per CDR3 protein. The sample consists of hundreds of thousands of distinct CDR3 sequences, more than 20% of them appearing once. Sequenced input: PBMCs or a T cell subset sorted from them (not recorded which). These receptors came from a man between 18 and 29 years old who had mild COVID-19 (a few samples of this study predate the infection). Cell type and time point are not known. Both conserved end residues are part of each CDR3. The D gene is left open where the match is weak. Only part of the rows carry a size: once, few, many, or a class if the clone is expanded.

j_call: TRBJ2-2
clone_size: few
d_call: TRBD1
v_call: TRBV9
cdr3_nt: TGTGCCAGCAGCCGTCTGACAGGGGCCGGGGAGCTGTTTTTT
cdr3_aa: CASSRLTGAGELFF

j_call: TRBJ2-5
clone_size: few
d_call: TRBD2
v_call: TRBV28
cdr3_nt: TGTGCCAGCCCATCCAGCGGGGGCGGGGAGACCCAGTACTTC
cdr3_aa: CASPSSGGGETQYF

j_call: TRBJ1-1
clone_size: NA
d_call: TRBD1
v_call: TRBV7-2
cdr3_nt: TGTGCCAGCAGCGTGGGACAGGGGGCGGGAAGAACTGAAGCTTTCTTT
cdr3_aa: CASSVGQGAGRTEAFF

j_call: TRBJ1-1
clone_size: once
d_call: NA
v_call: TRBV25-1
cdr3_nt: TGTGCCATCGACCTTGAAGAGACTGAAGCTTTCTTT
cdr3_aa: CAIDLEETEAFF

j_call: TRBJ2-7
clone_size: few
d_call: NA
v_call: TRBV30
cdr3_nt: TGTGCCTGGAGTACCCATACAGTGCCGCCCTGGGACGAGCAGTACTTC
cdr3_aa: CAWSTHTVPPWDEQYF

j_call: TRBJ1-1
clone_size: NA
d_call: NA
v_call: TRBV6-2/TRBV6-3
cdr3_nt: TGTGCCAGCAGTCCCCCCAAGGATCCGAACACTGAAGCTTTCTTT
cdr3_aa: CASSPPKDPNTEAFF

j_call: TRBJ2-4
clone_size: NA
d_call: NA
v_call: TRBV3-1
cdr3_nt: TGTGCCAGCAGCCACCGGCATGGGAAGAAAAACATTCAGTACTTC
cdr3_aa: CASSHRHGKKNIQYF

j_call: TRBJ1-1
clone_size: few
d_call: NA
v_call: TRBV4-3
cdr3_nt: TGCGCCAGCAGCCAGAGTATAGGGAGTCGGGTGCGCACTGAAGCTTTCTTT
cdr3_aa: CASSQSIGSRVRTEAFF

j_call: TRBJ2-1
clone_size: NA
d_call: NA
v_call: TRBV6-1
cdr3_nt: TGTGCCAGCAGTGAAGGAGTCGGGATCTACAATGAGCAGTTCTTC
cdr3_aa: CASSEGVGIYNEQFF

j_call: TRBJ1-5
clone_size: NA
d_call: NA
v_call: TRBV27
cdr3_nt: TGTGCCAGCAGTTTAATTGGCAGGGATCAGCCCCAGCATTTT
cdr3_aa: CASSLIGRDQPQHF

j_call: TRBJ1-2
clone_size: few
d_call: NA
v_call: TRBV7-9
cdr3_nt: TGTGCCAGCAGCTTAGGGGGGGACGGGGACTATGGCTACACCTTC
cdr3_aa: CASSLGGDGDYGYTF

j_call: TRBJ1-1
clone_size: NA
d_call: NA
v_call: TRBV19
cdr3_nt: TGTGCCAGTACCCGTTCGGGGGCCACTGAAGCTTTCTTT
cdr3_aa: CASTRSGATEAFF

j_call: TRBJ1-2
clone_size: NA
d_call: NA
v_call: TRBV19
cdr3_nt: TGTGCCAGTAGCGTACCTCCTGGTGGGTTTTATGGCTACACCTTC
cdr3_aa: CASSVPPGGFYGYTF

j_call: TRBJ2-3
clone_size: many
d_call: NA
v_call: TRBV7-2
cdr3_nt: TGTGCCAGCAGCTCCACCACAGATACGCAGTATTTT
cdr3_aa: CASSSTTDTQYF

j_call: TRBJ2-1
clone_size: few
d_call: NA
v_call: TRBV7-6
cdr3_nt: TGTGCCAGCACCCCGATTGGGGCAGGGCTTGAGCAGTTCTTC
cdr3_aa: CASTPIGAGLEQFF

j_call: TRBJ1-2
clone_size: many
d_call: NA
v_call: TRBV27
cdr3_nt: TGTGCCAGCAGTCCACAGGGCTCGGGCTATGGCTACACCTTC
cdr3_aa: CASSPQGSGYGYTF

j_call: TRBJ1-1
clone_size: NA
d_call: TRBD1
v_call: TRBV4-2
cdr3_nt: TGTGCCAGCAGCCAAGATCCGGGACAGGGGGTCCTCAACACTGAAGCTTTCTTT
cdr3_aa: CASSQDPGQGVLNTEAFF

j_call: TRBJ1-3
clone_size: NA
d_call: NA
v_call: TRBV3-1
cdr3_nt: TGTGCCAGCAGCCAAGAAGCTGTAAACACCATATATTTT
cdr3_aa: CASSQEAVNTIYF

j_call: TRBJ1-2
clone_size: NA
d_call: NA
v_call: TRBV19
cdr3_nt: TGTGCCAGTATGACGTGGGACTATGGCTACACCTTC
cdr3_aa: CASMTWDYGYTF

j_call: TRBJ2-1
clone_size: NA
d_call: TRBD2
v_call: TRBV15
cdr3_nt: TGTGCCACCAGCAGAGTTGCGGGAGGGCCTCTGGGCGAGCAGTTCTTC
cdr3_aa: CATSRVAGGPLGEQFF

j_call: TRBJ2-1
clone_size: NA
d_call: NA
v_call: TRBV20-1
cdr3_nt: TGCAGTGCTGAGAGGGCGAACAATGAGCAGTTCTTC
cdr3_aa: CSAERANNEQFF

j_call: TRBJ1-2
clone_size: few
d_call: NA
v_call: TRBV6-5
cdr3_nt: TGTGCCAGCAGTACCCTACAGGGTTCGAACAACTATGGCTACACCTTC
cdr3_aa: CASSTLQGSNNYGYTF

j_call: TRBJ2-3
clone_size: NA
d_call: TRBD2
v_call: TRBV9
cdr3_nt: TGTGCCAGCAGCACGACCCGACTAGCGGGGGACACAGATACGCAGTATTTT
cdr3_aa: CASSTTRLAGDTDTQYF

j_call: TRBJ1-5
clone_size: once
d_call: NA
v_call: TRBV20-1
cdr3_nt: TGCAGTGCTAGGTCTCGGTTGGGTAATCAGCCCCAGCATTTT
cdr3_aa: CSARSRLGNQPQHF

j_call: TRBJ1-1
clone_size: few
d_call: NA
v_call: TRBV19
cdr3_nt: TGTGCCAGTAGTCCCTACCCCGGGACAAGATTCATGAACACTGAAGCTTTCTTT
cdr3_aa: CASSPYPGTRFMNTEAFF

j_call: TRBJ2-7
clone_size: NA
d_call: NA
v_call: TRBV9
cdr3_nt: TGTGCCAGCAGCGTAACGGGGAGCTCCTACGAGCAGTACTTC
cdr3_aa: CASSVTGSSYEQYF

j_call: TRBJ2-2
clone_size: few
d_call: NA
v_call: TRBV4-1
cdr3_nt: TGCGCCAGCAGCCAGCTAGGAACAGGACGGAACACCGGGGAGCTGTTTTTT
cdr3_aa: CASSQLGTGRNTGELFF

j_call: TRBJ2-6
clone_size: many
d_call: NA
v_call: TRBV5-1
cdr3_nt: TGCGCCAGCAGCACCACCTCGGGGGCTGGGGCCAACGTCCTGACTTTC
cdr3_aa: CASSTTSGAGANVLTF

j_call: TRBJ2-3
clone_size: few
d_call: TRBD2
v_call: TRBV10-3
cdr3_nt: TGTGCCATCAGTTACCGGGGGGTTGGAGATACGCAGTATTTT
cdr3_aa: CAISYRGVGDTQYF

j_call: TRBJ2-3
clone_size: NA
d_call: TRBD1
v_call: TRBV28
cdr3_nt: TGTGCCAGCAGTGACAGGGGGAGGGCAGATACGCAGTATTTT
cdr3_aa: CASSDRGRADTQYF